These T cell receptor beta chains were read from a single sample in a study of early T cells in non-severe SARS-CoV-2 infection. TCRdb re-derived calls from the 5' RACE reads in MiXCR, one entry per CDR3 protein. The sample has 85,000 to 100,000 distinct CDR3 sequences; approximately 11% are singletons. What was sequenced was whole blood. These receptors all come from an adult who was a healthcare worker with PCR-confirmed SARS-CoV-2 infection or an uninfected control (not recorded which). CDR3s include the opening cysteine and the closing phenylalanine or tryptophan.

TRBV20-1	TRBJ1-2	CSASPGQGRSGYTF
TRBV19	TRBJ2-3	CASSGWGLISTDTQYF
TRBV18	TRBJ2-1	CASSPFADFNEQFF
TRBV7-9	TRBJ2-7	CASSSGLAGNYEQYF
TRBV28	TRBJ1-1	CATRTVEAFF
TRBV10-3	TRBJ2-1	CAISEPGLPINEQFF
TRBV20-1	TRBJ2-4	CSASQSGKNIQYF
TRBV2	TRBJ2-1	CASTSPTGPSPEQFF
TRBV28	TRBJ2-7	CASSLPGHADEQYF
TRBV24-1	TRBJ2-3	CATSVLGADTQYF
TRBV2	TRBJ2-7	CASSPTGAPHEQYF
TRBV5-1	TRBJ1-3	CASSLVGQTPGNTIYF
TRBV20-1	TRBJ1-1	CSAWPTPNTEAFF
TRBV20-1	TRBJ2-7	CSAWTSGRLSYEQYF
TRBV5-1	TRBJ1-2	CASAPRDRGRGYTF
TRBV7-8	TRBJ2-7	CASSLTRTLDYEQYF
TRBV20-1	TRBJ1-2	CSAYSYGYTF
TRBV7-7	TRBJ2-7	CASSLEETSGEQYF
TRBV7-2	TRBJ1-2	CASSLGRTKANYGYTF
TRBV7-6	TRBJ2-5	CASSPYTQETQYF
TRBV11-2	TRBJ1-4	CASSLGGVFNIEKLFF
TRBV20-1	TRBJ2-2	CSARPLNVGELFF
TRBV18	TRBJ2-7	CASSPAAYYYEQYF
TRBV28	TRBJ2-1	CASSLWNLSLMNEQFF
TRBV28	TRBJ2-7	CASRRDNSYEQYF
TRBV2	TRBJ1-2	CASREGNYGYTF
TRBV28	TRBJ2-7	CASRGTSGSYEQYF
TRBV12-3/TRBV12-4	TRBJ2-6	CASSFRSSGANVLTF
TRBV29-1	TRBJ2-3	CSAIGAGRGYTDTQYF
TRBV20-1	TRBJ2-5	CSALGLAGGGQETQYF
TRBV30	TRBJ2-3	CAWSQQRTDTQYF
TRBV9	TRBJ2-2	CASSGGGTGELFF
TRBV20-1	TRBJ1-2	CSARGGDGYTF
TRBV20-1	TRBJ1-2	CSARGLRRGGTGYTF
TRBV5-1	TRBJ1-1	CASSLTGEDTEAFF
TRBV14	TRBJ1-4	CASSPAIGEKLFF
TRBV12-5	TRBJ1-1	CASGLTRTGQAVNTEAFF
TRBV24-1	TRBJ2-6	CATRALTNSGANVLTF
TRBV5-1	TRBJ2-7	CASSLRTGTGGDYEQYF
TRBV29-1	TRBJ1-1	CSVIQGTEAFF
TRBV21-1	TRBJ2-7	CASRTTRDSRSEQYF
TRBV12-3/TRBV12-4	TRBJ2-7	CASSPGPSSYEQYF
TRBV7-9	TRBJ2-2	CASSLRDTNTGELFF
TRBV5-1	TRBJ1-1	CASSLDFEAFF
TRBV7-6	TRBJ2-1	CASSLVPGLAGTSSYNEQFF